The present entry profiles one T cell receptor beta chain with its context. The germline CDR1 and CDR2 sequences are SNHLY and FYNNEI. CDR3 length: 15 amino acids. V lost 3 bases and J 1 base, leaving 9 bases between the germline ends. The sample originates from a study of blood T cell repertoires in COVID-19. For the study at large: From T cells, B-cell-depleted T cells, or PBMCs came the material, which was cDNA or gDNA.

Per the original methods: For nucleated cells, counts were estimated from reference gene primer amplification. The protocol was immunoSEQ multiplex PCR, while the TCRdb copy is restricted to in-frame clones and leaves out a portion. V, J and clone size were drawn from that table, and D and trimming were deduced from the DNA. The sample consists of 130,000 or so clones, about four fifths of them appearing once. Sequences were obtained from peripheral blood. The chain combines TRBV2 with TRBJ2-2; a possible D gene is TRBD2 (6 bases). The receptor was isolated from a young man with COVID-19, enrolled during active disease. In DNA, the CDR3 is TGTGCCAGCAGTGAGAGTAGCGGGAACACCGGGGAGCTGTTTTTT. It specifies CASSESSGNTGELFF. The full variable domain, in which reference TRBV2 and TRBJ2-2 provide the parts outside the CDR3, is EPEVTQTPSHQVTQMGQEVILRCVPISNHLYFYWYRQILGQKVEFLVSFYNNEISEKSEIFDDQFSVERPDGSNFTLKIRSTKLEDSAMYFCASSESSGNTGELFFGEGSRLTVL.